This T cell receptor beta chain was identified during a study of blood T cell repertoires in COVID-19. Study-level background: COVID-19 samples, acute and convalescent, were from the United States, Italy and Spain. In each case, the material was cDNA or gDNA derived from T cells, B-cell-depleted T cells, or PBMCs.

Germline CDR1 MNHNS, CDR2 SASEGT. The CDR3 runs 11 residues. Trimming removed 2 bases from V and 7 bases from J, with 2 bases in between. Sequenced by immunoSEQ multiplex PCR; TCRdb stores in-frame clones only, minus some. The sample lists 55,000 to 75,000 clones, roughly 86% occurring once. Sequenced input: peripheral blood. This receptor was identified in a man in his fifties with acute or convalescent COVID-19. This chain links TRBV6-1 with TRBJ2-2, with D uncertain. CDR3: CASSEYGELFF. Here the CDR3 DNA reads TGTGCCAGCAGTGAATACGGGGAGCTGTTTTTT.